These 8 T cell receptor beta chains originate from one sample sequenced in a study of cytomegalovirus exposure and HLA in healthy donors. Using immunoSEQ multiplex PCR, the repertoire was profiled, and TCRdb retains in-frame clones only, with some absent. The sample has roughly 230,000 clones; less than 95% are singletons. The sample comprised PBMCs. The receptors were sampled from a young woman in good health and CMV-seronegative.

This chain uses TRBV18 with TRBJ2-3, with D tentatively TRBD2 (6 bases). The length of the CDR3 is 16 residues. Trimming left V 3 bases short and J 1 base short, with 14 bases between. CDR1 is KGHSH, CDR2 LQKENI, per germline. The CDR3 DNA reads as TGTGCCAGCTCACCTTCCCCGGGACTTCGCACAGATACGCAGTATTTT. Translated, it gives CASSPSPGLRTDTQYF.

The V and J genes are TRBV5-1 and TRBJ2-1; 8 bases are a match to TRBD2. The CDR3 extends over 15 amino acids. Germline lookup yields CDR1 SGHRS and CDR2 YFSETQ. With 3 bases clipped from V and 9 bases from J, the junction kept 11 bases outside the gene matches. The CDR3: CASSYREGPRSEQFF. CDR3 DNA: TGCGCCAGCAGCTACCGGGAGGGCCCTCGGAGTGAGCAGTTCTTC.

The genes are TRBV11-2 and TRBJ2-3; TRBD2 matches 9 bases. In germline, CDR1 is SGHAT, CDR2 FQNNGV. Trimming removed 8 bases from V and 3 bases from J; junction bases left unmatched: 6. The CDR3 is 14 amino acids. The CDR3 region has the DNA TGTGCCAGCCATAGCGGGAGAGGTACAGATACGCAGTATTTT. This translates into CASHSGRGTDTQYF.

This rearrangement joins TRBV19 to TRBJ2-1, with D unclear. V gave up 10 bases and J gave up 5 bases, with 18 bases separating them. The CDR3 is 14 amino acids. Germline CDR1 LNHDA, CDR2 SQIVND (reference sequence). The CDR3 DNA reads as TGTGCCATCTCCAAGGGAAGTATCGACAATGAGCAGTTCTTC. It specifies CAISKGSIDNEQFF.

The V call is TRBV5-6, the J call TRBJ2-2; D is ambiguous. V lost 0 bases and J 2 bases, leaving 5 bases between the germline ends. The CDR3 contains 14 residues. Germline values: CDR1 SGHDT, CDR2 YYEEEE. This CDR3 is CASSLGVNTGELFF. DNA for the CDR3: TGTGCCAGCAGCTTGGGTGTTAACACCGGGGAGCTGTTTTTT.

The rearrangement links TRBV7-7 to TRBJ2-1, with D perhaps being TRBD1 or TRBD2 (5 bases each). Trimming pared 1 base from V and 9 bases from J, leaving 7 bases between. CDR1 SSHAT and CDR2 FNYEAQ come from the germline V gene (reference sequence). The CDR3 is 12 amino acids. The CDR3 nucleotides are TGTGCCAGCAGCTTAGGAGGGACTGAGCAGTTCTTC. Encoded protein: CASSLGGTEQFF.

This chain uses TRBV7-9 with TRBJ2-1, with 9 positions matching TRBD2. Germline CDR1 and CDR2: SEHNR and FQNEAQ (reference sequence). V gave up 4 bases and J gave up 0 bases; unmatched junction bases: 4. The CDR3 consists of 16 residues. The CDR3 protein is CASSSVSGGSYNEQFF. In nucleotides, the CDR3 is TGTGCCAGCAGCTCTGTTAGCGGGGGCTCCTACAATGAGCAGTTCTTC. The entire variable domain, with the rest obtained from reference TRBV7-9 and TRBJ2-1, is as follows: DTGVSQNPRHKITKRGQNVTFRCDPISEHNRLYWYRQTLGQGPEFLTYFQNEAQLEKSRLLSDRFSAERPKGSFSTLEIQRTEQGDSAMYLCASSSVSGGSYNEQFFGPGTRLTVL.

A remark on this clone: One base separates it from a far larger clone, so it is likely a read error. This chain uses TRBV11-2 with TRBJ2-3; D gene ambiguous. V was clipped by 5 bases and J by 9 bases, with 12 bases between them. Germline CDR1 is SGHAT and CDR2 is FQNNGV. The CDR3 consists of 12 residues. CDR3 nucleotide sequence: TGTGCCAGCAGCCTTCTGAAAACGACGCAGTATTTT. It codes for CASSLLKTTQYF.